This T cell receptor beta chain is from a study of T cells in Graves' hyperthyroidism and ophthalmopathy. Amplified TCR beta CDR3 regions derived from RNA transcripts. The HTBI primer set was used in a first-round RT-PCR of the TCR CDR3. TCRdb itself ran the multiplex PCR reads through MiXCR, one entry per CDR3 protein. The table lists over 400,000 distinct CDR3 sequences, about 14% of them singletons. Trimming removed 5 bases at V and 6 bases at J, with 12 bases between. CDR1 is KGHSH and CDR2 is LQKENI in the germline V gene. The CDR3 runs to 13 residues. This clonotype was counted ten times or more. Each 10 ml fresh peripheral blood draw supplied the PBMCs.

The source material was blood. This rearrangement joins TRBV18 to TRBJ2-3; either TRBD1 or TRBD2 may fit D (5 bases each). This TCR was recovered from a man between 18 and 29 years old with Graves' ophthalmopathy. CDR3 amino acids: CASSSTWGDTQYF. CDR3 nucleotide sequence: TGTGCCAGCTCATCGACCTGGGGGGATACGCAGTATTTT.